The T cell receptor beta chain under discussion was sequenced for a study of T cell responses to AZD1222 COVID-19 vaccine. Study-wide points: Most donors were white British and more were female, and clonal diversity was possibly underestimated.

Points on this clone: The target antigen is unknown.

V lost 0 bases to trimming and J lost 4 bases, with 13 bases between them. Germline loops: CDR1 SGHAT, CDR2 FQDESV (reference sequence). The length of the CDR3 is 16 residues. Some clones are missing from TCRdb's copy, which holds only in-frame ones; the method was immunoSEQ multiplex PCR. This table holds 65,000 to 90,000 clones, approximately 90% found once. Doses given second, at about 4 or about 12 weeks, were pooled. Sequenced material: peripheral blood, taken 28 days after the second AZD1222 dose. V is TRBV11-1 and J is TRBJ2-1; tentatively, D is TRBD1 or TRBD2 (6 bases each). The sequence was obtained from an adult who received the AZD1222 COVID-19 vaccine. CDR3 nucleotide sequence: TGTGCCAGCAGCTTAGCCTGGGGGGCGGCGTACAATGAGCAGTTCTTC. Translation gives CASSLAWGAAYNEQFF.